This is a list of T cell receptor beta chains from one sample in a study of molecular identifiers for immune sequencing clone quantification. From the PCR reads, TCRdb called clonotypes with MiXCR, one entry per CDR3 protein. This sample has about half a million distinct CDR3 sequences, with around 23% found just once. Material for sequencing was naive CD8+ T cells from blood, with Jurkat cell RNA spiked in. The receptors were gathered from a human donor in good health. Some libraries in this study had Jurkat cell RNA spiked in. The CDR3 runs from the conserved cysteine through the conserved F or W. The D gene is left open where the match is weak. Where a row states a size, it is once, few, many or the class of an expanded clone; other rows omit it.

>TRBV11-2|few|TRBJ2-1|TRBD2
TGTGCCAGCAGCTTAGGACTAGCGGGGGCCCACCTTTGGAATGAGCAGTTCTTC
CASSLGLAGAHLWNEQFF
>TRBV20-1|NA|TRBJ2-7|TRBD1
TGCAGTGCTAGAGACCGGGACAGGGACGTCTATTTGGTCTCCTACGAGCAGTACTTC
CSARDRDRDVYLVSYEQYF
>TRBV6-5|many|TRBJ2-3|TRBD2
TGTGCCAGCAGTCGACTAGCGGGGGCAGATACGCAGTATTTT
CASSRLAGADTQYF
>TRBV6-5|few|TRBJ2-2|NA
TGTGCCAGCAGTTTCATCACCGGGGAGCTGTTTTTT
CASSFITGELFF
>TRBV24-1|few|TRBJ1-5|NA
TGTGCCACCAGTGAAGGGGACAAGAGCAATCAGCCCCAGCATTTT
CATSEGDKSNQPQHF
>TRBV5-5|many|TRBJ1-1|NA
TGTGCCAGCAGCTTGGATCGGAGGATGAACACTGAAGCTTTCTTT
CASSLDRRMNTEAFF
>TRBV2|NA|TRBJ1-2|NA
TGTGCCAGCAGTGAATTGAGGGCCCCTCACTATGGCTACACCTTC
CASSELRAPHYGYTF
>TRBV7-9|few|TRBJ1-3|NA
TGTGCCAGCAGCCAAGACCTCATAACCCCTGGAAACACCATATATTTT
CASSQDLITPGNTIYF
>TRBV5-1|many|TRBJ2-7|NA
TGCGCCAGCAGCCCGGAGACGGTTACCTACGAGCAGTACTTC
CASSPETVTYEQYF
>TRBV24-1|NA|TRBJ1-5|NA
TGTGCCACCAGTGATGCATTAACCGATCAGCCCCAGCATTTT
CATSDALTDQPQHF
>TRBV6-1|few|TRBJ1-1|NA
TGTGCCAGCAGTTCACCACAGGGATACACTGAAGCTTTCTTT
CASSSPQGYTEAFF
>TRBV5-5|NA|TRBJ2-7|NA
TGTGCCAGCAGCTTGTCTAGGGTTAGCCACGAGCAGTACTTC
CASSLSRVSHEQYF
>TRBV5-5|many|TRBJ2-3|TRBD1
TGTGCCAGCAGCTGGGGGGACAGGGGACCGGCTGATACGCAGTATTTT
CASSWGDRGPADTQYF
>TRBV7-9|NA|TRBJ1-1|NA
TGTGCCAGCAGCTTAATCAGGGGACCTAACACTGGAGCTTTCTTT
CASSLIRGPNTGAFF
>TRBV12-3/TRBV12-4|few|TRBJ1-2|NA
TGTGCCAGCATTACACCCCCGGGTTGGGACTATGGCTACACCTTC
CASITPPGWDYGYTF
>TRBV6-2/TRBV6-3|many|TRBJ2-3|TRBD1
TGTGCCAGCAGTTACGACAGGGACGCAGATACGCAGTATTTT
CASSYDRDADTQYF
>TRBV6-7|many|TRBJ2-2|NA
TGTGCCAGCAGTTTGCAGATCCCGAACACCGGGGAGCTGTTTTTT
CASSLQIPNTGELFF
>TRBV4-1|once|TRBJ1-3|NA
TGCGCCAGCAGCCAAATGAGGGGGTCCTCTGGAAACACCGTATATTTT
CASSQMRGSSGNTVYF
>TRBV5-1|NA|TRBJ2-5|NA
TGCGCCAGCAGCTTTCTTACAGTTGGGGAGACCCAGTACTTC
CASSFLTVGETQYF
>TRBV14|few|TRBJ1-2|NA
TGTGCCAGCAGCGAGACAGGCAATGACTATGGCTACACCTTC
CASSETGNDYGYTF
>TRBV10-3|NA|TRBJ2-3|NA
TGTGCCATCAGTGAGGAAAGGGGAGATACGCAGTATTTT
CAISEERGDTQYF
>TRBV7-2|NA|TRBJ1-2|NA
TGTGCCAGCAGCGAAGGCCAGATATTCTATGGCTACACCTTC
CASSEGQIFYGYTF
>TRBV4-3|few|TRBJ2-1|NA
TGCGCCAGCAGCCAAGATTCGGGGTCCTACAATGAGCAGTTCTTC
CASSQDSGSYNEQFF
>TRBV7-6|NA|TRBJ2-3|TRBD1
TGTGCCAGCAGCCGTCCCGCCCACCGGGACAGGATCACAGATACGCAGTATTTT
CASSRPAHRDRITDTQYF
>TRBV11-2|NA|TRBJ2-3|NA
TGTGCCAGCAGCCGCGCCGGGGCGGGTGGGGGAACAGATACGCAGTATTTT
CASSRAGAGGGTDTQYF
>TRBV7-9|few|TRBJ2-7|TRBD2
TGTGCCAGCAGCTCCTCTAGCGGGAGGGCCGTGTACGAGCAGTACTTC
CASSSSSGRAVYEQYF
>TRBV11-2|NA|TRBJ2-1|NA
TGTGCCAGCAGCTCAGGACTGGGCAGCTCCTACAATGAGCAGTTCTTC
CASSSGLGSSYNEQFF
>TRBV29-1|many|TRBJ2-2|NA
TGCAGCGTTGTCTACCCGAACACCGGGGAGCTGTTTTTT
CSVVYPNTGELFF
>TRBV7-6|many|TRBJ2-3|TRBD1
TGTGCCAGCAGCTGGACAGGGTCTAGCACAGATACGCAGTATTTT
CASSWTGSSTDTQYF
>TRBV6-1|NA|TRBJ2-2|NA
TGTGCCAGCAGTGGACCCCCGGGTACCCACCGCACCTGGGAGCTGTTTTTT
CASSGPPGTHRTWELFF
>TRBV9|few|TRBJ2-3|NA
TGTGCCAGCAGCGCCGGACAGACTGGTGATACGCAGTATTTT
CASSAGQTGDTQYF
>TRBV28|NA|TRBJ1-1|NA
TGTGCCTGCAGTTTCCGGTCGAGCTTGGGCACTGAAGCTTTCTTT
CACSFRSSLGTEAFF
>TRBV11-2|NA|TRBJ2-3|TRBD2
TGTGCCAGCAGCCCGCCCGGGGGGAGAGATACGCAGTATTTT
CASSPPGGRDTQYF
>TRBV30|few|TRBJ1-6|NA
TGTGCCTGGAGTGTACGATACATTCAAAATTCACCCCTCCACTTT
CAWSVRYIQNSPLHF
>TRBV19|NA|TRBJ2-3|NA
TGTGCCAGTAGCGCTTTCTTCACAGATACGCAGTATTTT
CASSAFFTDTQYF
>TRBV6-5|few|TRBJ2-5|TRBD1
TGTGCCAGCAACTCCGGGACAGGGGGCCTTCAAGAGACCCAGTACTTC
CASNSGTGGLQETQYF
>TRBV7-9|NA|TRBJ2-7|NA
TGTGCCAGCAGCCCTTTCCGGGACTCAAGCTTCTACGAGCAGTACTTC
CASSPFRDSSFYEQYF
>TRBV20-1|NA|TRBJ1-4|NA
TGCAGTGCTAGAGAGGAGGTCTACGTTGAAAAACTGTTTTTT
CSAREEVYVEKLFF
>TRBV4-1|NA|TRBJ2-3|TRBD2
TGCGCCAGCAGCCTCGGACTAGCGGGCCACCGGGATACGCAGTATTTT
CASSLGLAGHRDTQYF
>TRBV5-6|many|TRBJ2-7|NA
TGTGCCAGCAGCTTAGCCGGGAGTCCCTACGAGCAGTACTTC
CASSLAGSPYEQYF
>TRBV6-5|few|TRBJ1-1|TRBD1
TGTGCCAGCAGTCACCCGTCGGACAGGGTTAACACTGAAGCTTTCTTT
CASSHPSDRVNTEAFF
>TRBV27|few|TRBJ2-7|TRBD1
TGTGCCAGCAGTTTATCACAGGACAGGGTGATAGTCGACGAGCAGTACTTC
CASSLSQDRVIVDEQYF
>TRBV4-1|few|TRBJ2-1|TRBD1
TGCGCCATAGGACAGGGAACGAATGAGCAGTTCTTC
CAIGQGTNEQFF
>TRBV9|NA|TRBJ2-3|NA
TGTGCCAGCGGACATTACACAGATACGCAGTATTTT
CASGHYTDTQYF
>TRBV5-1|NA|TRBJ1-1|NA
TGCGCCAGCGGTTCAGGGGTCTTCGACCGCACTGAAGCTTTCTTT
CASGSGVFDRTEAFF
>TRBV12-3/TRBV12-4|few|TRBJ2-5|NA
TGTGCCAGCAGCAGCGTAGGGCCGGTAGAGACCCAGTACTTC
CASSSVGPVETQYF
>TRBV7-9|many|TRBJ1-1|NA
TGTGCCAGCAGCTCGCAATACACTGAAGCTTTCTTT
CASSSQYTEAFF
>TRBV30|many|TRBJ2-1|NA
TGTGCCTGGAGTGCCCTGGGAGGCGAGCAGTTCTTC
CAWSALGGEQFF
>TRBV15|few|TRBJ2-5|TRBD2
TGTGCCACCAGCGGTACGGAACGGGGGGGCATGGAGACCCAGTACTTC
CATSGTERGGMETQYF
>TRBV21-1|many|TRBJ2-6|NA
TGTGCCAGCAGCTCAGGGACAGGGGTGGCTGGGGCCAACGTCCTGACTTTC
CASSSGTGVAGANVLTF
>TRBV6-6|many|TRBJ1-4|TRBD1
TGTGCCAGCGCCCCATACGGGACAGGGGCCGAAAAACTGTTTTTT
CASAPYGTGAEKLFF
>TRBV7-9|few|TRBJ1-5|TRBD1
TGTGCCAGCAGCCCCGACAGGGGGTCGAATCAGCCCCAGCATTTT
CASSPDRGSNQPQHF
>TRBV7-9|many|TRBJ1-4|TRBD1
TGTGCCAGCAGCCCCGACAGGGAGTGGGGCCAAAAACTGTTTTTT
CASSPDREWGQKLFF